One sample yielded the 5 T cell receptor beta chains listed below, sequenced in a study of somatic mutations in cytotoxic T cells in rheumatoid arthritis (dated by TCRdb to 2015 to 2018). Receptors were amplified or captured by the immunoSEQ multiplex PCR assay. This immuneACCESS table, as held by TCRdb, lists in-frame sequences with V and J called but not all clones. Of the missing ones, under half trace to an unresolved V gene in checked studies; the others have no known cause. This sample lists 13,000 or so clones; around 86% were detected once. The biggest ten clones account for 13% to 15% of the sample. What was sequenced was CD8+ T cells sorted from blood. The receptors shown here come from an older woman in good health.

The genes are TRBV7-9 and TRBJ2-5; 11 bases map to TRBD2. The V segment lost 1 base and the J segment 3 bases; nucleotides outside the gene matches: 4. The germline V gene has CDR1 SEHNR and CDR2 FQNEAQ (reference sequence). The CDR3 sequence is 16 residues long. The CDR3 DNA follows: TGTGCCAGCAGCTTAGTACTAGCGGGGGCAAAAGAGACCCAGTACTTC. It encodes CASSLVLAGAKETQYF.

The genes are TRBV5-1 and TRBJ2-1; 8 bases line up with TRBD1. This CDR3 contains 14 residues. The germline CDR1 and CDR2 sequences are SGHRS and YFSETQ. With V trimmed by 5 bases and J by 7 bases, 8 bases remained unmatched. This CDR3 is CASSFGQGMNEQFF. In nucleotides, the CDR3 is TGCGCCAGCAGTTTCGGACAGGGAATGAATGAGCAGTTCTTC.

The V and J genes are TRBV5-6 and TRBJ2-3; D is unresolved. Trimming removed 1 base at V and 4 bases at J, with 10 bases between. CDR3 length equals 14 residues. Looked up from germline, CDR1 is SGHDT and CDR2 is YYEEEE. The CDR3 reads CASSLSPGADTQYF. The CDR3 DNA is TGTGCCAGCAGCTTGTCCCCCGGTGCAGATACGCAGTATTTT.

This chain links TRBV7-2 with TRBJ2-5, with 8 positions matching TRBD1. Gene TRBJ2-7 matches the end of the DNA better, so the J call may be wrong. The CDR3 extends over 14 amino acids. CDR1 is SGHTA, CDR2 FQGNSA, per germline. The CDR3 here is CASSYGQGLYEQYF. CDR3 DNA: TGTGCCAGCAGCTACGGACAGGGCCTCTACGAGCAGTACTTC.

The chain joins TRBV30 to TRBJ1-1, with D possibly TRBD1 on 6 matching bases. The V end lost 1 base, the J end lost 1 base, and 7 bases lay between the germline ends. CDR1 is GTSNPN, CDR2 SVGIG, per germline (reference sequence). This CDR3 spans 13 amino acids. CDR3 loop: CAWSGGQNTEAFF. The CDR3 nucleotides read TGTGCCTGGAGTGGGGGACAGAACACTGAAGCTTTCTTT.